The following is a T cell receptor beta chain sequence with its context. What it binds is not known. This sample is drawn from a study of OX40 agonist ivuxolimab in advanced cancers. Turning to the study itself: Ivuxolimab was administered intravenously to patients at 0.01 to 10 mg/kg every 2 weeks. Prior anti-PD-1, anti-PD-L1 or anti-CTLA-4 therapy was allowed; 40% had some.

Some clones are missing from TCRdb's copy, which holds only in-frame ones; the method was immunoSEQ multiplex PCR. The table records 75,000 to 95,000 clones, 92% of them present only once. The length of the CDR3 is 17 residues. The V and J ends lost 6 bases and 4 bases respectively, with 24 bases between them. Points from the study as a whole: Some patients without response likewise showed low normalized clonal expansion.

The clonotype originates from an adult with an advanced solid tumor such as melanoma, head and neck, liver or kidney cancer. The sample here was CD4+ or CD8+ T cells sorted from blood, taken in a trial of the OX40 agonist ivuxolimab. The V call is TRBV23-1, the J call TRBJ1-2; D is perhaps TRBD1 (5 bases). TRBV23-1 has ORF status, its function being uncertain. Here the CDR3 reads CASRPSGVWWDRYGYTF. CDR3 coding DNA: TGCGCCAGCAGACCCTCGGGGGTTTGGTGGGATCGCTATGGCTACACCTTC.